These 28 T cell receptor beta chains came from one sample sequenced in a study of blood T cell repertoires in COVID-19. Method: immunoSEQ multiplex PCR; TCRdb's copy keeps in-frame clones and lacks some. The repertoire holds some 130,000 clones, with approximately 89% as singletons. The sequenced sample consisted of peripheral blood. Receptors originate from a man aged 45 to 65 with acute or convalescent COVID-19.

The chain is built from TRBV28 and TRBJ1-2; weak D call: TRBD1 (5 bases). Per germline, CDR1 MDHEN and CDR2 SYDVKM. The CDR3 loop spans 14 amino acids. Trimming took 5 bases from V and 4 from J, leaving 14 bases between them. CDR3 nucleotides: TGTGCCAGCAGTCTCGGTAGGGGTGGCTATGGCTACACCTTC. This sequence encodes CASSLGRGGYGYTF.

The J gene is TRBJ1-6, the V gene TRBV2; 8 nucleotides line up with TRBD1. Germline V gene lookup returns CDR1 SNHLY and CDR2 FYNNEI. This CDR3 is built from 14 residues. J lost 5 bases, V lost 5 bases, and 2 bases had no gene match. This chain's CDR3 is CASSSTGDNSPLHF. In DNA form, the CDR3 reads TGTGCCAGCAGTTCGACAGGGGATAATTCACCCCTCCACTTT.

V usage is TRBV5-1 and J usage is TRBJ2-1; D is uncertain. Germline CDR1 is SGHRS and CDR2 is YFSETQ. The V end was cut by 0 bases, the J end by 6 bases, with 22 bases between. This CDR3 contains 18 residues. CDR3 region: CASSLDSLGSTTRNEQFF. The CDR3 bases are TGCGCCAGCAGCTTGGATTCGTTGGGCAGTACAACACGCAATGAGCAGTTCTTC.

There are many counts of this clone. The genes are TRBV5-1 and TRBJ1-6; a possible D gene is TRBD1 (5 bases). The V gene's germline CDR1 is SGHRS and CDR2 YFSETQ. V dropped 2 bases and J dropped 7 bases, with 13 bases sitting between them. The CDR3 runs 15 residues. The CDR3 loop is CASSFAGQGNSPLHF. The CDR3 DNA reads as TGCGCCAGCAGCTTTGCCGGGCAGGGCAATTCACCCCTCCACTTT.

The chain is built from TRBV28 and TRBJ2-7; 15 positions match TRBD2. CDR1 and CDR2 (germline): MDHEN, SYDVKM. Trimming removed 4 bases from V and 5 bases from J; junction bases left unmatched: 12. This CDR3 region has 18 residues. DNA of the CDR3: TGTGCCAGCAGTTGGACTAGCGGGAGGGCGAATTCTTCCCACGAGCAGTACTTC. It is translated as CASSWTSGRANSSHEQYF. Combining the CDR3 with reference TRBV28 and TRBJ2-7 gives the whole variable domain DVKVTQSSRYLVKRTGEKVFLECVQDMDHENMFWYRQDPGLGLRLIYFSYDVKMKEKGDIPEGYSVSREKKERFSLILESASTNQTSMYLCASSWTSGRANSSHEQYFGPGTRLTVT.

The chain combines TRBV10-3 with TRBJ1-3; D not resolved. With 2 bases removed from V and 4 bases from J, the gap between germline ends came to 6 bases. This CDR3 comprises 13 residues. Germline CDR1 ENHRY, CDR2 SYGVKD. CDR3 protein: CAISEGGGNTIYF. The CDR3, as DNA: TGTGCCATCAGTGAGGGAGGAGGAAACACCATATATTTT.

The rearrangement joins TRBV11-2 to TRBJ2-7; a weak D match, TRBD1 (6 bases). Germline CDR1 reads SGHAT; CDR2 reads FQNNGV. The CDR3 is 17 amino acids. Trimming took off 2 bases at V and 0 bases at J, with 17 bases between the two ends. The CDR3 sequence is CASSLLGGISSSYEQYF. DNA of the CDR3: TGTGCCAGCAGCTTACTTGGGGGCATTTCAAGCTCCTACGAGCAGTACTTC.

The genes are TRBV9 and TRBJ2-4; perhaps TRBD2 as D (7 bases). The CDR3 is made up of 14 amino acids. Germline V lookup: CDR1 SGDLS, CDR2 YYNGEE. Deletions cut 6 bases from V and 7 bases from J, with 17 bases between. This CDR3 reads CASTVGGGENIQYF. CDR3 nucleotides: TGTGCCAGCACCGTGGGAGGGGGAGAGAACATTCAGTACTTC.

The J gene is TRBJ1-1, the V gene TRBV12-2; the table's D call, TRBD1, was not checked against the DNA. TRBV12-2 is reported as a pseudogene. The CDR3 extends over 15 amino acids. CDR3 residues: CASRFDGTVNTEAFF. In DNA form, the CDR3 reads TGTGCAAGTCGCTTCGACGGGACAGTGAACACTGAAGCTTTCTTT.

This rearrangement joins TRBV2 to TRBJ1-5; a possible D gene is TRBD1 (6 bases). The length of the CDR3 is 14 residues. The germline CDR1 and CDR2 sequences are SNHLY and FYNNEI. Deletions cut 7 bases from V and 6 bases from J, with 16 bases between. CDR3 in amino acids: CASNTDSTGQPQHF. CDR3 sequence (DNA): TGTGCCAGCAACACGGACAGTACCGGTCAGCCCCAGCATTTT.

This clone was detected a few times. J is TRBJ2-7 and V is TRBV7-9, with D unclear. The germline gives CDR1 SEHNR, CDR2 FQNEAQ (reference sequence). The CDR3 covers 12 residues. The V end lost 4 bases, the J end lost 5 bases, and 9 bases lay between the germline ends. The CDR3 sequence: CASSSGVNEQYF. The CDR3 coding sequence is TGTGCCAGCAGCTCGGGTGTGAACGAGCAGTACTTC. Variable domain in full (rest from reference TRBV7-9 and TRBJ2-7): DTGVSQNPRHKITKRGQNVTFRCDPISEHNRLYWYRQTLGQGPEFLTYFQNEAQLEKSRLLSDRFSAERPKGSFSTLEIQRTEQGDSAMYLCASSSGVNEQYFGPGTRLTVT.

V gene TRBV5-1 combines with J gene TRBJ2-1, with D hard to call. The CDR3 extends over 15 amino acids. Germline values: CDR1 SGHRS, CDR2 YFSETQ. Between the trimmed V and J ends, which lost 3 bases and 7 bases, there was a span of 17 bases. The CDR3, as DNA: TGCGCCAGCAGCTCTGTAGCCCCACCCATAAATGAGCAGTTCTTC. It yields the protein CASSSVAPPINEQFF.

CDR3 residues: CASSSRQGGKTEAFF. The CDR3 nucleotides are TGTGCCAGCAGTTCTCGACAGGGGGGGAAGACTGAAGCTTTCTTT. The chain employs TRBV28 and TRBJ1-1, with 9 bases identical to TRBD1. Germline trimming cut 4 bases from V and 5 bases from J; bases unmatched to any gene: 8. CDR1 MDHEN and CDR2 SYDVKM come from the germline V gene. This CDR3 comprises 15 residues.

J is TRBJ2-1 and V is TRBV6-6; D perhaps matches TRBD2 (6 bases). Germline V gene sequence: CDR1 MNHNY, CDR2 SVGAGI (reference sequence). This CDR3 has 15 amino acids. Trimming removed 2 bases from V and 4 bases from J, with 12 bases in between. CDR3 sequence (DNA): TGTGCCAGCAGTTACGGGAGGACGAGATACAATGAGCAGTTCTTC. Translated, it gives CASSYGRTRYNEQFF.

Concerning this clone itself: At one of its ends the junction is not consistent with the germline gene, which may arise from a read error. This chain links TRBV4-2 with TRBJ2-1; the D gene is possibly TRBD2 (7 bases). This CDR3 region has 16 residues. Germline CDR1 and CDR2: LGHNA and YNFKEQ. The CDR3 DNA reads TGTGCCAGCAGCCTGAACCCGGGGGGCGAATACAATGGGCAGTTCTTC. It yields the protein CASSLNPGGEYNGQFF.

This chain links TRBV11-1 with TRBJ2-1; TRBD2 matches at 15 bases. The trim removed 5 bases at V and 7 bases at J, leaving 6 bases unmatched. The length of the CDR3 is 16 residues. Per germline, CDR1 SGHAT and CDR2 FQDESV (reference sequence). As DNA, the CDR3 is TGTGCCAGCAGCGAGCGGACTAGCGGGAGGGCAAATGAGCAGTTCTTC. This sequence encodes CASSERTSGRANEQFF.

This rearrangement joins TRBV27 to TRBJ1-1; D remains ambiguous. Germline V gives CDR1 MNHEY, CDR2 SMNVEV (reference sequence). V was clipped by 1 base and J by 0 bases, with 9 bases between them. This CDR3 is 15 amino acids long. CDR3 DNA sequence: TGTGCCAGCAGTTTATTTGGCGGCCTGAACACTGAAGCTTTCTTT. This translates into CASSLFGGLNTEAFF.

The chain employs TRBV7-9 and TRBJ1-2; 7 bases match TRBD1. J gave up 2 bases and V 8 bases, and 8 bases lay outside the gene matches. CDR1 is SEHNR and CDR2 is FQNEAQ in the germline V gene (reference sequence). The CDR3 spans 14 residues. The CDR3 DNA follows: TGTGCCAGCGGATTGGGACAGAACAACTATGGCTACACCTTC. This codes for CASGLGQNNYGYTF.

The chain uses TRBV18 and TRBJ2-4; TRBD1 agrees at 7 bases. The germline gives CDR1 KGHSH, CDR2 LQKENI. After removal of 4 bases from V and 6 bases from J, the junction contained 6 bases not matched to a gene. The CDR3 covers 14 residues. This CDR3 reads CASSLGQDPNIQYF. For the CDR3, the DNA is TGTGCCAGCTCACTAGGACAGGACCCAAACATTCAGTACTTC. Combining the CDR3 with reference TRBV18 and TRBJ2-4 gives the whole variable domain NAGVMQNPRHLVRRRGQEARLRCSPMKGHSHVYWYRQLPEEGLKFMVYLQKENIIDESGMPKERFSAEFPKEGPSILRIQQVVRGDSAAYFCASSLGQDPNIQYFGAGTRLSVL.

This chain's CDR3 is CAISSSTNSNQPQHF. The CDR3 coding sequence is TGTGCCATCAGTTCCAGTACGAATAGCAATCAGCCCCAGCATTTT. The gene calls are TRBV10-3 and TRBJ1-5; D gene uncertain. Germline loops: CDR1 ENHRY, CDR2 SYGVKD. V was cut by 5 bases and J by 0 bases, with 11 bases left in between. The CDR3 length is 15 residues.

The chain is built from TRBV19 and TRBJ1-2; tentatively, D is TRBD1 (6 bases). V was cut by 7 bases and J by 8 bases, with 17 bases left in between. This CDR3 is 13 amino acids long. Germline V gene sequence: CDR1 LNHDA, CDR2 SQIVND (reference sequence). The CDR3 region is CASTQPGHGGYTF. CDR3 nucleotide sequence: TGTGCCAGTACCCAACCGGGACACGGGGGCTACACCTTC.

This CDR3 is CASKQSTDTQYF. As DNA, the CDR3 is TGTGCCAGCAAACAGAGCACAGATACGCAGTATTTT. The gene calls are TRBV2 and TRBJ2-3; D gene uncertain. Germline values: CDR1 SNHLY, CDR2 FYNNEI. There are 12 residues in the CDR3. V gave up 7 bases and J gave up 0 bases, with 5 bases separating them.

This clone was observed a single time. The chain uses TRBV18 and TRBJ1-5, with D tentatively TRBD1 (6 bases). The CDR3 runs to 14 residues. Trimming removed 6 bases at V and 4 bases at J, with 13 bases between. CDR1 and CDR2 (germline): KGHSH, LQKENI. The CDR3 DNA sequence: TGTGCCAGCTCCATACAACAGGGTAATCAGCCCCAGCATTTT. The encoded protein is CASSIQQGNQPQHF. Filled out from reference TRBV18 and TRBJ1-5, the complete variable domain reads NAGVMQNPRHLVRRRGQEARLRCSPMKGHSHVYWYRQLPEEGLKFMVYLQKENIIDESGMPKERFSAEFPKEGPSILRIQQVVRGDSAAYFCASSIQQGNQPQHFGDGTRLSIL.

V usage is TRBV12-2 and J usage is TRBJ1-4; the listed D gene, TRBD1, was not tested against the DNA. TRBV12-2 is noted as a pseudogene. CDR3 length: 20 residues. CDR3 nucleotides: TGTGCAAGTCGCTTCCCGGGACAGGGGCCGAGTAAAGCAACTAATGAAAAACTGTTTTTT. This encodes CASRFPGQGPSKATNEKLFF.

This clone showed up just a few times. V gene TRBV5-1 combines with J gene TRBJ1-1; TRBD1 agrees at 7 bases. J gave up 2 bases and V 3 bases, and 7 bases lay outside the gene matches. CDR1 and CDR2 (germline): SGHRS, YFSETQ. The length of the CDR3 is 15 residues. CDR3 amino acids: CASSSSGTANTEAFF. DNA for the CDR3: TGCGCCAGCAGCTCCTCCGGGACAGCCAACACTGAAGCTTTCTTT.

The V gene is TRBV7-9, the J gene TRBJ1-1; 9 nucleotides line up with TRBD1. Losses at the gene ends were 5 bases for V and 5 bases for J; bases not matched to a gene: 6. Germline loops: CDR1 SEHNR, CDR2 FQNEAQ (reference sequence). This CDR3 region has 14 residues. The CDR3 sequence is CASSRGQGWTEAFF. The CDR3 nucleotides are TGTGCCAGCAGCCGGGGACAGGGTTGGACTGAAGCTTTCTTT.

This chain connects TRBV19 to TRBJ1-2, with TRBD1 identical over 8 bases. Trimming cost V 7 bases and J 1 base; bases outside gene matches: 8. This CDR3 region has 15 residues. Germline V gene sequence: CDR1 LNHDA, CDR2 SQIVND (reference sequence). CDR3: CASTEQGALNYGYTF. CDR3 nucleotides: TGTGCCAGTACGGAGCAGGGGGCCCTTAACTATGGCTACACCTTC.

This clone came up a few times. This CDR3 reads CASSFGVYEQYF. CDR3 coding DNA: TGTGCCAGCAGCTTCGGGGTTTACGAGCAGTACTTC. This chain connects TRBV2 to TRBJ2-7; possible D gene TRBD2, 5 bases. Trimming stripped 6 bases from V and 4 bases from J, with 10 bases between. The germline V gene encodes CDR1 SNHLY and CDR2 FYNNEI. This CDR3 is built from 12 residues.